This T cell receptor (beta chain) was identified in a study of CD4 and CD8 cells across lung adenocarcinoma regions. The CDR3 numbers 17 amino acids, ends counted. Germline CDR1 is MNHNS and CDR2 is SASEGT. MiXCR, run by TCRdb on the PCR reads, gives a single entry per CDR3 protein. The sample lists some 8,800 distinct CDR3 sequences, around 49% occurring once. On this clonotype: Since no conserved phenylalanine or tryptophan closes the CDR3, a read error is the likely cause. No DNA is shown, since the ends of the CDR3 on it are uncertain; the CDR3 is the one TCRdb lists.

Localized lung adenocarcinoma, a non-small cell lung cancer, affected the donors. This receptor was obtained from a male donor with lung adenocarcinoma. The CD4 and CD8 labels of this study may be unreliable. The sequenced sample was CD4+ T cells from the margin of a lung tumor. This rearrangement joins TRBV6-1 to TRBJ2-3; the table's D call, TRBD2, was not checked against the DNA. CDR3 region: CASTDPGLAGHPNEQFL.